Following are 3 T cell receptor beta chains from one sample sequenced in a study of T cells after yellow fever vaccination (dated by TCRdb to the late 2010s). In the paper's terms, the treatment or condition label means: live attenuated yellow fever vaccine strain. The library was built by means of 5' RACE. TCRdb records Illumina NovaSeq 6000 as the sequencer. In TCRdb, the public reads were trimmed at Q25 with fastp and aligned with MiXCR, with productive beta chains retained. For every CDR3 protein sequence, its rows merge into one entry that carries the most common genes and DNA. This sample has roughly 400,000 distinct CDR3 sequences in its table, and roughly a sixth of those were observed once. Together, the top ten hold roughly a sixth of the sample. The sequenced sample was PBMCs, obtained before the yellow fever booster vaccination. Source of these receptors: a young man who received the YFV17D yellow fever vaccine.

Written as DNA, the CDR3 is TGTGCCTGGAGTCGGGTAAATCAGCCCCAGCATTTT. It is translated as CAWSRVNQPQHF. This chain connects TRBV30 to TRBJ1-5; no definite D call. CDR1 is GTSNPN and CDR2 is SVGIG in the germline V gene (reference sequence). This CDR3 has 12 residues. V lost 2 bases to trimming and J lost 4 bases, with 6 bases between them.

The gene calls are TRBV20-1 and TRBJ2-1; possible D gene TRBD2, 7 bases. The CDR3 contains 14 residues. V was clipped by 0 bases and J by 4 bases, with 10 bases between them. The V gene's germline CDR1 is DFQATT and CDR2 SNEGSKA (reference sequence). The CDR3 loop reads CSARERGAYNEQFF. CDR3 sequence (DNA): TGCAGTGCTAGAGAACGGGGGGCTTACAATGAGCAGTTCTTC.

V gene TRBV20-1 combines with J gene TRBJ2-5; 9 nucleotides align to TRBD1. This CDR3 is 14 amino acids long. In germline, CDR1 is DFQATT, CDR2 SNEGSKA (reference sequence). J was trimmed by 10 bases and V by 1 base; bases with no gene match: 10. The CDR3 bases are TGCAGTGCTAGAGCCGGACAGGGGAGGTGGGACCAGTACTTC. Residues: CSARAGQGRWDQYF.